The sequence of this T cell receptor (beta chain) was determined in a study of blood T cell repertoires in COVID-19 (dated by TCRdb to about 2020). About the study as a whole: Collaborator samples came from the United States, Italy and Spain and covered acute and convalescent phases of COVID-19. The material from the prospective study consisted of cDNA or gDNA derived from T cells, B-cell-depleted T cells, or PBMCs. Deeply sampled blood TCRbeta repertoires from subjects exposed to, actively infected with, or recovered from COVID-19 were included in the dataset. The repertoires were released in a freely available public database intended as a resource for research on the immune response to SARS-CoV-2. Samples came from the ongoing ImmuneRACE study (first 160 participants) plus 1,254 subjects from 6 global collaborators. A de-identified subject ID, COVID-19 status, age in years and sex were almost always included in the sample metadata. Where HLA class I and class II types were available, the types were taken from metadata supplied by the sample provider, not from assay-based typing. Results the study describes overall, beyond this receptor: The quantity of clinical and demographic metadata differed by source and by participant and was supplied without curation.

Remarks on this clone: Its cognate antigen has yet to be identified. No base-level quality is on record; no much larger clone is a single base apart.

Each collaborating institution followed its own protocols to collect whole blood in K2EDTA tubes. For TCRbeta analysis, collaborator samples were shipped as frozen whole blood, as isolated PBMCs, or as DNA extracted from either sample type. The CDR3 runs 15 amino acids, cysteine and phenylalanine included. Only CDR3 DNA remains: 45 bases, in frame from the first base. CDR1 and CDR2 were assigned from the germline V gene as SGHVS and FQNEAQ. V sheds 5 bases and J sheds 0 bases, leaving 11 bases between their ends. TCRbeta CDR3 regions were amplified from genomic DNA by means of the immunoSEQ Assay, a bias-controlled multiplex PCR. In the authors' own workflow: The number of nucleated cells in each sample was estimated from the amplification of reference gene primers within the assay. To quantify the absolute abundance of each unique TCRbeta CDR3 rearrangement, sequence reads were collapsed and filtered. For each sample, productive Simpson clonality was calculated as the square root of Simpson's diversity index across productive rearrangements. TCRdb retrieved this table from immuneACCESS and kept in-frame rearrangements only. Not all clones are present; in checked studies, unresolved V genes account for under half, and no reason is known for the remainder. Clone size and V and J calls were adopted from that table, with D and trimming inferred from the DNA. The sample table records a few hundred thousand clones; 85% of these occur just once. Of the sample, about 7% falls within the top ten clones.

The chain is assembled from TRBV7-8 and TRBJ2-1, with TRBD2 perhaps the D gene, on 5 matching bases. The TCR sequence derives from a human donor in a cohort sampled during active COVID-19. The source material was peripheral blood. The nucleotide sequence reads TGTGCCAGCAGCCCTCCCCGGGGCTCCTACAATGAGCAGTTCTTC. Its protein is CASSPPRGSYNEQFF. Outside the CDR3, residues come from the reference TRBV7-8 and TRBJ2-1 proteins, so the full variable domain is: GAGVSQSPRYKVAKRGQDVALRCDPISGHVSLFWYQQALGQGPEFLTYFQNEAQLDKSGLPSDRFFAERPEGSVSTLKIQRTQQEDSAVYLCASSPPRGSYNEQFFGPGTRLTVL.